This passage covers 26 T cell receptor beta chains from one sample sequenced in a study of glioma-infiltrating T cells. Amplification of TCR alpha and beta CDR3 regions from RNA used iRepertoire nested multiplex PCR. TCRdb called the multiplex PCR reads again in MiXCR, with one record for every CDR3 protein. The data show 100,000 to 150,000 distinct CDR3 sequences, with approximately 25% seen just once and 15% held by the top ten. The specimen sequenced was glioma tissue, nonneoplastic brain tissue, or PBMCs (not recorded which). The receptors stem from a human donor with low-grade glioma or glioblastoma, undergoing nonglioma brain surgery, or in good health (not recorded which).

This clonotype was detected only a few times. The rearrangement uses TRBV5-4 and TRBJ2-3; possibly TRBD2 for D (6 bases). This CDR3 is 13 amino acids long. V lost 8 bases and J lost 1, with 11 bases in between. The germline CDR1 and CDR2 sequences are SGHNT and YYREEE (reference sequence). The CDR3 loop is CASETRGTDTQYF. The DNA for the CDR3 is TGTGCCAGTGAGACTAGGGGCACAGATACGCAGTATTTT.

This clonotype was detected many times. V is TRBV7-2 and J is TRBJ2-4, with 11 bases lining up with TRBD1. CDR1 and CDR2 from the germline V gene are SGHTA and FQGNSA. The length of the CDR3 is 14 residues. V lost 6 bases and J lost 8; bases outside the gene matches: 6. CDR3 DNA sequence: TGTGCCAGCAGTCTCCAGGGACAGGGGGACATTCAGTACTTC. It specifies CASSLQGQGDIQYF.

With regard to this clonotype: A much larger clone lies one base from this, so it may be a read error. The chain uses TRBV19 and TRBJ1-1; D call uncertain. This CDR3 has 16 residues. Per the germline V gene, CDR1 is LNHDA and CDR2 is SQIVND (reference sequence). CDR3 sequence: CASSILTTLGNTKAFF. The CDR3, as DNA: TGTGCCAGTAGTATACTCACAACCTTAGGGAACACTAAAGCTTTCTTT.

This clonotype was recorded at least ten times. The chain combines TRBV6-1 with TRBJ2-1, with D unresolved. The CDR3 length is 15 residues. Trimming cost V 11 bases and J 2 bases, with 19 bases left between them. Germline CDR1 MNHNS, CDR2 SASEGT. The DNA of the CDR3 is TGTGCCGCCAGCAGTTACAGCGCAGCCTACAATGAGCAGTTCTTC. Translation gives CAASSYSAAYNEQFF.

The sample holds many counts of this clonotype. This chain connects TRBV19 to TRBJ2-7; D is perhaps TRBD1 (6 bases). Between the trimmed V and J ends, which lost 2 bases and 2 bases, there was a span of 7 bases. Germline-derived CDR1 and CDR2 are LNHDA and SQIVND (reference sequence). This CDR3 is built from 13 residues. The CDR3 DNA reads TGTGCCAGTAGTATAAACAGGGCCTACGAGCAGTACTTC. As protein: CASSINRAYEQYF.

CDR3: CARTSGPTDTQYF. Here the CDR3 DNA reads TGTGCCCGTACTAGCGGACCCACAGATACGCAGTATTTT. The chain links TRBV30 to TRBJ2-3, with 8 bases identical to TRBD2. CDR3 size: 13 residues. The germline CDR1 and CDR2 sequences are GTSNPN and SVGIG (reference sequence). With V trimmed by 8 bases and J by 2 bases, 6 bases remained unmatched.

This clonotype has at least ten counts. The chain recombines TRBV24-1 with TRBJ2-1; perhaps D is TRBD1 or TRBD2 (5 bases each). V dropped 8 bases and J dropped 7 bases, with 17 bases sitting between them. CDR1 KGHDR and CDR2 SFDVKD come from the germline V gene. The CDR3 extends over 14 amino acids. CDR3 coding DNA: TGTGCCACCAACCAGGGACCAGGAGTTAATGAGCAGTTCTTC. This codes for CATNQGPGVNEQFF.

In the case of this clonotype: The CDR3 does not end in the conserved phenylalanine or tryptophan, so this is likely a read error. The DNA is omitted, as the CDR3 cannot be located on it reliably, and the CDR3 follows TCRdb's listing. The rearrangement links TRBV20-1 to TRBJ2-1; TRBD2, the table's D call, was not compared with the DNA. The germline V gene has CDR1 DFQATT and CDR2 SNEGSKA (reference sequence). 12 amino acids form the CDR3, both terminal residues included. CDR3 region: CSAQREYNEEFS.

This clonotype has more than one count but fewer than ten. A much larger clone lies one base from this, so it may be a read error. V and J are TRBV20-1 and TRBJ2-7, with D possibly matching TRBD2 (6 bases). The CDR3 is 13 amino acids. Trimming pared 6 bases from V and 5 bases from J, leaving 17 bases between. CDR1 and CDR2 from the germline V gene are DFQATT and SNEGSKA (reference sequence). CDR3 coding DNA: TGCAGTGCGGTCTCCGGGGCGGGGCACGAGCAGTACTTC. Protein: CSAVSGAGHEQYF.

This clonotype was observed many times. The chain is built from TRBV20-1 and TRBJ2-7; D is possibly TRBD2 (6 bases). Germline CDR1 DFQATT, CDR2 SNEGSKA (reference sequence). The CDR3 is made up of 14 amino acids. V shed 0 bases and J shed 7 bases, with 16 bases lying between them. The CDR3 loop is CSARDMEGSWEQYF. The CDR3 coding sequence is TGCAGTGCTAGAGACATGGAGGGTTCATGGGAGCAGTACTTC.

This clonotype was seen many times. This chain links TRBV27 with TRBJ1-5; D remains unclear. Germline values: CDR1 MNHEY, CDR2 SMNVEV (reference sequence). This CDR3 comprises 15 residues. Trimming cost V 4 bases and J 4 bases, with 14 bases left between them. For the CDR3, the DNA is TGTGCCAGCAGTTCCCTCATGGGTCGAAATCAGCCCCAGCATTTT. Protein: CASSSLMGRNQPQHF.

At least ten counts were recorded for this clonotype. The chain recombines TRBV25-1 with TRBJ2-7, with D perhaps TRBD1 or TRBD2 (6 bases each). The CDR3 runs 14 residues. Trimming left V 4 bases short and J 6 bases short, with 16 bases between. Germline-derived CDR1 and CDR2 are MGHDK and SYGVNS. In nucleotides, the CDR3 is TGTGCCAGCAGTGGAGGGGGGACCCTCGGCGAGCAGTACTTC. Translation: CASSGGGTLGEQYF.

Only a few counts were recorded for this clonotype. A much more abundant neighbour one base away suggests this may be a read error. V usage is TRBV2 and J usage is TRBJ2-1; D may be TRBD1 or TRBD2 (5 bases each). CDR3 size: 13 residues. CDR1 is SNHLY and CDR2 is FYNNEI in the germline V gene. CDR3 loop: CPGDVSSYNEQFF. CDR3 bases: TGTCCCGGGGACGTTAGCTCCTACAATGAGCAGTTCTTC.

Only one count was recorded for this clonotype. A much larger clone sits a single nucleotide away, making a read error possible. The V call is TRBV19, the J call TRBJ2-3; D possibly uses TRBD1 or TRBD2 (5 bases each). The CDR3 has 15 residues. Germline values: CDR1 LNHDA, CDR2 SQIVND (reference sequence). For the CDR3, the DNA is TGTGCCAGTAGTATTGGGGGAAGACCCACATATACGCAGTATTTT. Translated: CASSIGGRPTYTQYF.

This clonotype was counted ten times or more. This sequence joins TRBV19 and TRBJ2-1, with 12 nucleotides matching TRBD2. J lost 0 bases, V lost 7 bases, and 4 bases had no gene match. CDR3 length: 16 residues. CDR1 and CDR2 from the germline V gene are LNHDA and SQIVND (reference sequence). The CDR3 region has the DNA TGTGCCAGTACTACTAGCGGGAGGCCCTCCTACAATGAGCAGTTCTTC. This gives the protein CASTTSGRPSYNEQFF.

The sample holds many counts of this clonotype. V gene TRBV29-1 combines with J gene TRBJ2-1; D is undetermined. The CDR3 is 14 amino acids. Trimming pared 0 bases from V and 5 bases from J, leaving 11 bases between. CDR1 is SQVTM, CDR2 ANQGSEA, per germline. The CDR3 protein is CSVEDLTRNNEQFF. CDR3 sequence (DNA): TGCAGCGTTGAAGATCTTACCCGGAACAATGAGCAGTTCTTC.

Remarks on this clonotype: A clone one base away is much larger, so this may be a read error. The chain joins TRBV4-1 to TRBJ2-7; 8 nucleotides agree with TRBD2. Germline values: CDR1 MGHRA, CDR2 YSYEKL. The CDR3 has 15 residues. The CDR3 loop reads CASSQDPGGRYEKYF. Here the CDR3 DNA reads TGCGCCAGCAGCCAAGACCCCGGCGGGAGGTACGAGAAGTACTTC.

Ten or more counts support this clonotype. The chain links TRBV19 to TRBJ2-7, with a weak D call TRBD1 (5 bases). Germline V gene sequence: CDR1 LNHDA, CDR2 SQIVND (reference sequence). The CDR3 runs 14 residues. V lost 1 base to trimming and J lost 5 bases, with 12 bases between them. CDR3 bases: TGTGCCAGTAGTATAGGAGCAGGGCCTAACGAGCAGTACTTC. Its translation: CASSIGAGPNEQYF.

Concerning this clonotype: One base away lies a much larger clone, so this may be a sequencing read error. The chain has TRBV10-3 and TRBJ1-6; D remains ambiguous. The CDR3 spans 16 residues. The germline V gene has CDR1 ENHRY and CDR2 SYGVKD. Deletions cut 0 bases from V and 10 bases from J, with 16 bases between. In DNA, the CDR3 is TGTGCCATCAGTGAGTCCAGGCAAAAGGGAGCATCACCCCTCCACTTT. It yields the protein CAISESRQKGASPLHF.

This clonotype has more than one count but fewer than ten. The chain links TRBV29-1 to TRBJ1-2; TRBD1 agrees at 7 bases. The CDR3 runs to 13 residues. CDR1 and CDR2 from the germline V gene are SQVTM and ANQGSEA. Trimming took 6 bases from V and 4 from J; bases not matched to a gene: 8. The CDR3 region has the DNA TGCAGCGTGGACAGGCCCAGCGGCTATGGCTACACCTTC. Translation: CSVDRPSGYGYTF.

V and J are TRBV9 and TRBJ1-5, with D perhaps matching TRBD1 (5 bases). The CDR3 loop spans 15 amino acids. CDR1 SGDLS and CDR2 YYNGEE come from the germline V gene. Deletions cut 0 bases from V and 6 bases from J, with 13 bases between. The CDR3 DNA reads as TGTGCCAGCAGCGTAGAAGGGGTATCGGGTCAGCCCCAGCATTTT. This sequence encodes CASSVEGVSGQPQHF.

Points on this clonotype: This clone may be a read error of a much larger clone one base away. The chain uses TRBV6-1 and TRBJ1-3, with unresolved D. CDR1 MNHNS and CDR2 SASEGT come from the germline V gene. The CDR3 has 13 amino acids. The CDR3 DNA sequence: TGTACCAGCCTGGGATACGGAGGAAACACCATATATTTT. It encodes CTSLGYGGNTIYF.

The chain links TRBV4-3 to TRBJ2-7, with 11 bases matching TRBD2. Germline loops: CDR1 LGHNA, CDR2 YSLEER. The J segment lost 4 bases and the V segment lost 0 bases, leaving 2 bases of the junction unmatched. The length of the CDR3 is 15 residues. The CDR3 loop is CASSQDASGRYEQYF. The CDR3 region has the DNA TGCGCCAGCAGCCAAGATGCTAGCGGGAGGTACGAGCAGTACTTC.

At least ten counts were recorded for this clonotype. CDR3 amino acids: CASEVTSGSYNEQFF. DNA for the CDR3: TGTGCCAGCGAAGTGACTAGCGGCTCCTACAATGAGCAGTTCTTC. This chain connects TRBV2 to TRBJ2-1; the match to TRBD2 covers 9 bases. CDR3 length equals 15 residues. Germline CDR1 is SNHLY and CDR2 is FYNNEI. The J segment lost 0 bases and the V segment lost 8 bases, leaving 5 bases of the junction unmatched.

This clonotype appeared many times. The chain is built from TRBV20-1 and TRBJ2-5, with D tentatively TRBD2 (5 bases). This CDR3 has 16 amino acids. V shed 0 bases and J shed 9 bases, with 23 bases lying between them. CDR1 DFQATT and CDR2 SNEGSKA come from the germline V gene (reference sequence). The CDR3 bases are TGCAGTGCTAGAGATAGAGGGTCGCGGTCCTTTGGGGCCCAGTACTTC. This codes for CSARDRGSRSFGAQYF.

This clonotype was seen at least ten times. This chain joins TRBV7-2 and TRBJ2-3; 7 bases are shared with TRBD1. The CDR3 is 15 residues long. Per the germline V gene, CDR1 is SGHTA and CDR2 is FQGNSA. V was clipped by 4 bases and J by 0 bases; unmatched bases: 4. CDR3 sequence: CASSSRGSSTDTQYF. In nucleotides, the CDR3 is TGTGCCAGCAGCTCCAGGGGGTCTAGCACAGATACGCAGTATTTT.